The present T cell receptor beta chain was sequenced within a study of shared clonotypes between healthy human individuals. For the study at large: Used for every donor were three CD4 naive, three CD4 memory, two CD8 naive and one CD8 memory plate.

Germline V CDR1 and CDR2: SNHLY, FYNNEI. V lost 7 bases and J 2 bases, leaving 22 bases between the germline ends. This CDR3 comprises 17 residues. The assay was immunoSEQ multiplex PCR, and TCRdb's table has in-frame clones only and misses some. The profile covers about 330,000 clones, with roughly 87% appearing a single time and about 17% taken by the ten largest. This clonotype originated in a man younger than 30 in good health. The chain couples TRBV2 to TRBJ2-3; unclear D gene. The sample was memory CD8+ T cells sorted from blood. The subset was: CD45RO+ cells pooled with CCR7-negative TemRA cells. The chain's CDR3 is CASTTDRAPSPTDTQYF. DNA for the CDR3: TGTGCCAGCACGACCGACCGGGCTCCGAGCCCCACAGATACGCAGTATTTT.